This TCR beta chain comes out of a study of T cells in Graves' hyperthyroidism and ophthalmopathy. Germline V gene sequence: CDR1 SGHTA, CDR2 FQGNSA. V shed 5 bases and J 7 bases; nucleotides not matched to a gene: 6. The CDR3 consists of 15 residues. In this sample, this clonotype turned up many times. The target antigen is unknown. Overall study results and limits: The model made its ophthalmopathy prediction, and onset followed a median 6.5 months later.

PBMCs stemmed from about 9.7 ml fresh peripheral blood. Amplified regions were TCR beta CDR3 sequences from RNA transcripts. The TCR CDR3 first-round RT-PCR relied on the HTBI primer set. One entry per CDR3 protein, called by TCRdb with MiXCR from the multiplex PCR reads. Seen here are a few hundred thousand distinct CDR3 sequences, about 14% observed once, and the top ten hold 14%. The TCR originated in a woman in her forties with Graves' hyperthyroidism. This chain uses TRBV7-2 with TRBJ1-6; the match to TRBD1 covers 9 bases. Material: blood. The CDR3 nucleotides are TGTGCCAGCAGCATTCCGGGACAGGGAAATTCACCCCTCCACTTT. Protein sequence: CASSIPGQGNSPLHF.